The present entry profiles one TCR beta chain with its context. The repertoire was sequenced with immunoSEQ multiplex PCR; TCRdb's copy has only in-frame clones and lacks some. This table holds about 270,000 clones, about 91% found once. This sample stems from a study of blood T cell repertoires in COVID-19. Study as a whole: Acute and convalescent COVID-19 specimens originated in the United States, Italy and Spain.

This CDR3 has 14 residues. Trimming took off 0 bases at V and 2 bases at J, with 5 bases between the two ends. The cohort comprised adults aged 18 to 89 years residing in about two dozen US areas. The material sequenced was PBMCs or T cells enriched from blood (not recorded which). This chain connects TRBV23-1 to TRBJ2-1, with D possibly TRBD1 on 5 matching bases. TRBV23-1 falls under the ORF class, with uncertain function. The sequence was obtained from a woman in her thirties or forties with acute COVID-19. CDR3 in amino acids: CASSQSDTYNEQFF. In nucleotides, the CDR3 is TGCGCCAGCAGTCAATCGGACACCTACAATGAGCAGTTCTTC.